This entry concerns a single TCR beta chain. Its target is unknown. Sequenced by immunoSEQ multiplex PCR; TCRdb stores in-frame clones only, minus some. The table lists about 97,000 clones, 60% to 75% of them singletons. Alongside CTLA-4 blockade with ipilimumab, patients with chemo-refractory metastatic non-small-cell lung cancer received focal radiation. These data come from a study of radiotherapy plus CTLA-4 blockade in lung cancer. Broader study findings: Early clonal dynamics of blood T cells, together with interferon-beta, were reported as the best response predictor.

The sample here was peripheral blood, taken from a patient treated with radiotherapy plus ipilimumab. The TCR originated in a human donor with non-small cell lung cancer who had a partial response to radiotherapy plus ipilimumab. Some clones in this sample may be carry-over from other donors' samples.

CDR3 sequence (DNA): TGTGCCAGCAGCGTAACAGGGTTTTGGGAGCAGTACTTC. This codes for CASSVTGFWEQYF. The chain links TRBV9 to TRBJ2-7, with D possibly TRBD1 on 6 matching bases. CDR1 and CDR2 from the germline V gene are SGDLS and YYNGEE. The CDR3 loop spans 13 amino acids. Deletions cut 1 base from V and 7 bases from J, with 12 bases between. The whole variable domain, filled in from reference TRBV9 and TRBJ2-7, reads DSGVTQTPKHLITATGQRVTLRCSPRSGDLSVYWYQQSLDQGLQFLIQYYNGEERAKGNILERFSAQQFPDLHSELNLSSLELGDSALYFCASSVTGFWEQYFGPGTRLTVT.